Below, one T cell receptor beta chain is given with its context. The sample comes from a study of T cell changes during pregnancy in multiple sclerosis. CDR1 SGHNT and CDR2 YENEEA come from the germline V gene. This CDR3 is 17 amino acids long. With 5 bases clipped from V and 2 bases from J, the junction kept 7 bases outside the gene matches. Libraries were prepared by immunoSEQ multiplex PCR; TCRdb keeps only in-frame clonotypes and omits some of them. There are some 54,000 clones in the sample; roughly 93% occur only once, and under 2% lies in the top ten. The J gene is TRBJ2-7, the V gene TRBV11-3, with 15 bases lining up with TRBD2. Sequenced material: peripheral blood, taken after pregnancy. This receptor was identified in a female donor with multiple sclerosis, enrolled in a pregnancy study. CDR3 DNA: TGTGCCAGCAGCAGCGGGACTAGCGGGAGGACGGCCTACGAGCAGTACTTC. It specifies CASSSGTSGRTAYEQYF. Looking up the rest from reference TRBV11-3 and TRBJ2-7 gives the full variable domain: EAGVVQSPRYKIIEKKQPVAFWCNPISGHNTLYWYLQNLGQGPELLIRYENEEAVDDSQLPKDRFSAERLKGVDSTLKIQPAELGDSAVYLCASSSGTSGRTAYEQYFGPGTRLTVT.